This T cell receptor (beta chain) was found in a study of beta chain features in type 1 diabetes. Study-wide results and caveats: Across all four CD4+ subsets, people with type 1 diabetes showed modestly shorter TCRB CDR3s.

V gave up 1 base and J gave up 4 bases; unmatched junction bases: 1. CDR1 and CDR2 from the germline V gene are SQVTM and ANQGSEA. The CDR3 has 13 residues. The investigators reverse transcribed all of the isolated RNA, so they sequenced expressed TCRB transcripts. Libraries were prepared by immunoSEQ multiplex PCR; TCRdb keeps only in-frame clonotypes and omits some of them. The table has roughly 150,000 clones, over 55% seen once. Points on this clone: Its antigen is not known.

The sequence came from a man aged 30 to 45 with type 1 diabetes. The material sequenced was naive CD4+ T cells from blood. The rearrangement links TRBV29-1 to TRBJ2-3, with 8 nucleotides matching TRBD2. The CDR3 DNA follows: TGCAGCGTTGAAGGGCGGGGGGCAGATACGCAGTATTTT. Translating it yields CSVEGRGADTQYF.